This T cell receptor (beta chain) was documented in a study of early T cells in non-severe SARS-CoV-2 infection. Across the study: Unsorted whole-blood RNA was sequenced in bulk, leaving chains unpaired.

As concerns this clonotype: Its antigen is not known.

V was clipped by 3 bases and J by 5 bases, with 11 bases between them. From germline, CDR1 is MNHEY and CDR2 SMNVEV (reference sequence). This CDR3 region has 14 residues. Study results and limitations: A preference for anti-spike CD8 responses marked VDJdb matching, which missed private and CD4 specificities.

Researchers tagged individual cDNA molecules with unique molecular identifiers. TCRdb re-called the 5' RACE reads through MiXCR, storing one row per CDR3 protein. Here the sample spans 80,000 to 100,000 distinct CDR3 sequences, around 15% being singletons. The clonotype comes from an adult who was a healthcare worker with PCR-confirmed SARS-CoV-2 infection or an uninfected control (not recorded which). The material sequenced was whole blood. The chain combines TRBV27 with TRBJ2-1; no clear D. For the CDR3, the DNA is TGTGCCAGCAGTTTCTTCTCCACAGACAATGAGCAGTTCTTC. It translates to CASSFFSTDNEQFF.